These T cell receptor beta chains were read from a single sample in a study of shared clonotypes between healthy human individuals. Generated by immunoSEQ multiplex PCR, the TCRdb table keeps only in-frame clones and is missing some. The sample shows approximately 1.4 million clones, 95% to 99% of them seen only once. Input material: naive CD4+ T cells sorted from blood. These receptors all stem from a man aged 30-40 years in good health. The CDR3 runs from the conserved cysteine through the conserved F or W. Each record gives: V gene, clone size, D gene, CDR3 length, J gene, CDR3 protein, CDR3 DNA. D genes are given only for firm matches. Clone size appears in some rows only: once, few, many, or a class for an expanded clone.

v_gene: TRBV28
abundance: NA
d_gene: NA
len: 15
j_gene: TRBJ2-6
CDR3aa: CASRRHSPGANVLTF
CDR3nt: TGTGCCAGCAGGAGACATAGCCCTGGGGCCAACGTCCTGACTTTC

v_gene: TRBV7-2
abundance: NA
d_gene: NA
len: 13
j_gene: TRBJ2-7
CDR3aa: CASSIGTPYEQYF
CDR3nt: TGTGCCAGCAGCATCGGGACACCCTACGAGCAGTACTTC

v_gene: TRBV10-2
abundance: NA
d_gene: NA
len: 14
j_gene: TRBJ1-3
CDR3aa: CASSSQSSGNTIYF
CDR3nt: TGCGCCAGCAGTTCCCAGAGCTCTGGAAACACCATATATTTT

v_gene: TRBV5-1
abundance: NA
d_gene: NA
len: 16
j_gene: TRBJ1-4
CDR3aa: CASSLDRRQTNEKLFF
CDR3nt: TGCGCCAGCAGCTTGGATCGACGCCAGACTAATGAAAAACTGTTTTTT

v_gene: TRBV19
abundance: once
d_gene: NA
len: 15
j_gene: TRBJ1-5
CDR3aa: CASSMAQGTPYPQHF
CDR3nt: TGTGCCAGTAGTATGGCGCAGGGGACACCTTATCCCCAGCATTTT

v_gene: TRBV6-5
abundance: NA
d_gene: TRBD2
len: 13
j_gene: TRBJ2-7
CDR3aa: CASRNAGGPMQYF
CDR3nt: TGTGCCAGCAGAAACGCGGGAGGGCCAATGCAGTACTTC

v_gene: TRBV14
abundance: NA
d_gene: TRBD1
len: 15
j_gene: TRBJ2-7
CDR3aa: CASSRSGTGGYEQYF
CDR3nt: TGTGCCAGCAGCCGTTCCGGGACAGGGGGCTACGAGCAGTACTTC

v_gene: TRBV7-3
abundance: NA
d_gene: NA
len: 13
j_gene: TRBJ1-1
CDR3aa: CASSLSANTEAFF
CDR3nt: TGTGCCAGCAGCTTATCAGCGAACACTGAAGCTTTCTTT

v_gene: TRBV18
abundance: NA
d_gene: NA
len: 14
j_gene: TRBJ2-1
CDR3aa: CASSPVSSYNEQFF
CDR3nt: TGTGCCAGCTCACCAGTGAGCTCCTACAATGAGCAGTTCTTC

v_gene: TRBV18
abundance: NA
d_gene: TRBD2
len: 16
j_gene: TRBJ2-1
CDR3aa: CASSRTSGSSYNEQFF
CDR3nt: TGTGCCAGCTCACGGACTAGCGGGAGTTCCTACAATGAGCAGTTCTTC

v_gene: TRBV28
abundance: NA
d_gene: NA
len: 13
j_gene: TRBJ1-2
CDR3aa: CASSFAGVDGYTF
CDR3nt: TGTGCCAGCAGTTTTGCAGGGGTAGATGGCTACACCTTC

v_gene: TRBV19
abundance: NA
d_gene: NA
len: 13
j_gene: TRBJ2-7
CDR3aa: CASSRQTEYEQYF
CDR3nt: TGTGCCAGTAGCCGTCAAACCGAATACGAGCAGTACTTC

v_gene: TRBV28
abundance: NA
d_gene: TRBD2
len: 15
j_gene: TRBJ2-7
CDR3aa: CASSLTSGDPYEQYF
CDR3nt: TGTGCCAGCAGTTTAACTAGCGGGGACCCCTACGAGCAGTACTTC

v_gene: TRBV10-3
abundance: once
d_gene: NA
len: 21
j_gene: TRBJ2-3
CDR3aa: CAISVVGARDRSTTSTDTQYF
CDR3nt: TGTGCCATCAGTGTAGTAGGTGCGCGGGACCGGAGTACAACGAGCACAGATACGCAGTATTTT

v_gene: TRBV25-1
abundance: NA
d_gene: NA
len: 14
j_gene: TRBJ2-7
CDR3aa: CASSPPGGPYEQYF
CDR3nt: TGTGCCAGCAGTCCTCCCGGAGGGCCCTACGAGCAGTACTTC

v_gene: TRBV19
abundance: NA
d_gene: NA
len: 13
j_gene: TRBJ1-5
CDR3aa: CASSIQLNQPQHF
CDR3nt: TGTGCCAGTAGTATACAGCTAAATCAGCCCCAGCATTTT

v_gene: TRBV5-1
abundance: NA
d_gene: TRBD1
len: 18
j_gene: TRBJ1-4
CDR3aa: CASSLLGTGGSPNEKLFF
CDR3nt: TGCGCCAGCAGCTTGCTCGGGACAGGGGGATCACCTAATGAAAAACTGTTTTTT